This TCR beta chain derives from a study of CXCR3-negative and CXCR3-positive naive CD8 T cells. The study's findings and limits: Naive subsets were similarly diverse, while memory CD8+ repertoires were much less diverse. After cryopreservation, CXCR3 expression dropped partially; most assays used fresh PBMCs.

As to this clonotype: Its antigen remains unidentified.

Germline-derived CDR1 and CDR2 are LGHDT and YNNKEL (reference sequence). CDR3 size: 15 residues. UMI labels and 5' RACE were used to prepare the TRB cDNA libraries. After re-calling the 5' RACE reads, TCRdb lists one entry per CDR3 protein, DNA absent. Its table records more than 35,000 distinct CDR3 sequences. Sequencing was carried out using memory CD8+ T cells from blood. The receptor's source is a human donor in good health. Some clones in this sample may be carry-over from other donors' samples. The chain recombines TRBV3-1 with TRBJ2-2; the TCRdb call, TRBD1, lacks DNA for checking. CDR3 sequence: CASSQGQDYTGELFF.